The 13 T cell receptor beta chains below come from one sample, sequenced in a study of CD8 T cells in ankylosing spondylitis. One entry per CDR3 protein results from TCRdb running MiXCR on the 5' RACE reads. The data show around 35,000 distinct CDR3 sequences, 10% to 15% seen once. Material: synovial fluid, either unsorted or a sorted T cell fraction (not recorded which). These receptors originate from a male donor with ankylosing spondylitis.

The gene calls are TRBV27 and TRBJ1-5; the D gene is possibly TRBD1 (6 bases). From germline, CDR1 is MNHEY and CDR2 SMNVEV (reference sequence). V was clipped by 7 bases and J by 1 base, with 8 bases between them. CDR3 length: 13 residues. This CDR3 is CASKGGSNQPQHF. CDR3 coding DNA: TGTGCCAGCAAAGGGGGAAGCAATCAGCCCCAGCATTTT.

This clonotype showed up just a few times. The V call is TRBV10-3, the J call TRBJ2-1; D possibly uses TRBD1 or TRBD2 (5 bases each). There are 14 residues in the CDR3. Trimming pared 5 bases from V and 2 bases from J, leaving 10 bases between. Germline values: CDR1 ENHRY, CDR2 SYGVKD. The CDR3 nucleotides are TGTGCCATCAGTACTAGGGGCCCCTACAATGAGCAGTTCTTC. Translating it yields CAISTRGPYNEQFF.

The chain uses TRBV19 and TRBJ1-5; TRBD1 is a possible D gene (6 bases). Germline CDR1 reads LNHDA; CDR2 reads SQIVND (reference sequence). The CDR3 covers 14 residues. V shed 5 bases and J shed 7 bases, with 15 bases lying between them. The CDR3 spells CASSPLGGGQPQHF. In nucleotides, the CDR3 is TGTGCCAGTAGTCCCCTCGGGGGCGGACAGCCCCAGCATTTT.

The table lists this clonotype with many counts. The chain joins TRBV7-8 to TRBJ2-1; perhaps TRBD2 as D (6 bases). Trimming took off 6 bases at V and 7 bases at J, with 22 bases between the two ends. The CDR3 totals 16 residues. Germline V gene data show CDR1 as SGHVS and CDR2 as FQNEAQ. CDR3 sequence: CASRRKPGEAGNEQFF. The CDR3 DNA sequence: TGTGCCAGCAGGAGAAAACCGGGAGAGGCGGGGAATGAGCAGTTCTTC.

The chain carries TRBV2 and TRBJ1-2, with 10 bases matching TRBD1. Germline CDR1 SNHLY, CDR2 FYNNEI. Germline trimming cut 5 bases from V and 5 bases from J; bases unmatched to any gene: 11. There are 16 residues in the CDR3. Here the CDR3 DNA reads TGTGCCAGCAGTTTACAGGACAGGGGGTCCCTTTATGGCTACACCTTC. Translated, it gives CASSLQDRGSLYGYTF.

The chain employs TRBV4-3 and TRBJ1-2; tentatively, D is TRBD1 (5 bases). The V gene's germline CDR1 is LGHNA and CDR2 YSLEER. The CDR3 covers 15 residues. The V and J ends lost 0 bases and 4 bases respectively, with 12 bases between them. CDR3 amino acids: CASSQDRERVYGYTF. DNA for the CDR3: TGCGCCAGCAGCCAAGACAGGGAAAGGGTCTATGGCTACACCTTC.

This clonotype was seen many times. The chain uses TRBV27 and TRBJ2-1; D unclear. Germline lookup yields CDR1 MNHEY and CDR2 SMNVEV (reference sequence). The V end lost 4 bases, the J end lost 0 bases, and 13 bases lay between the germline ends. There are 16 residues in the CDR3. The CDR3 protein is CASSSPTVSSYNEQFF. The CDR3 nucleotides read TGTGCCAGCAGTTCCCCCACGGTGAGCTCCTACAATGAGCAGTTCTTC.

This clonotype was seen a handful of times. This chain uses TRBV28 with TRBJ2-1; TRBD1 might be the D (6 bases). Germline CDR1 reads MDHEN; CDR2 reads SYDVKM. CDR3 length: 11 residues. Trimming pared 2 bases from V and 10 bases from J, leaving 6 bases between. The CDR3 sequence is CASSLGTEQFF. The CDR3 DNA follows: TGTGCCAGCAGTTTAGGGACAGAGCAGTTCTTC. Using reference TRBV28 and TRBJ2-1 for the parts outside the CDR3, the full variable domain is DVKVTQSSRYLVKRTGEKVFLECVQDMDHENMFWYRQDPGLGLRLIYFSYDVKMKEKGDIPEGYSVSREKKERFSLILESASTNQTSMYLCASSLGTEQFFGPGTRLTVL.

This clonotype was seen many times. The rearrangement links TRBV20-1 to TRBJ2-7; 10 bases line up with TRBD1. The V segment lost 5 bases and the J segment 3 bases; nucleotides outside the gene matches: 4. Per the germline V gene, CDR1 is DFQATT and CDR2 is SNEGSKA (reference sequence). CDR3 size: 13 residues. CDR3 protein: CSAPGQGNYEQYF. In DNA form, the CDR3 reads TGCAGTGCTCCGGGACAGGGGAACTACGAGCAGTACTTC.

This clonotype turned up a few times. This chain connects TRBV7-9 to TRBJ1-2, with a weak D call TRBD1 (5 bases). The V end was cut by 2 bases, the J end by 3 bases, with 7 bases between. Germline V gene lookup returns CDR1 SEHNR and CDR2 FQNEAQ (reference sequence). The CDR3 sequence is 13 residues long. The CDR3 bases are TGTGCCAGCAGCTTAATAGGGGACTATGGCTACACCTTC. Its translation is CASSLIGDYGYTF. The full variable domain, completed using reference TRBV7-9 and TRBJ1-2, is DTGVSQNPRHKITKRGQNVTFRCDPISEHNRLYWYRQTLGQGPEFLTYFQNEAQLEKSRLLSDRFSAERPKGSFSTLEIQRTEQGDSAMYLCASSLIGDYGYTFGSGTRLTVV.

In this sample, this clonotype turned up many times. The chain employs TRBV7-8 and TRBJ1-2, with no clear D. This CDR3 is built from 12 residues. V was clipped by 1 base and J by 8 bases, with 8 bases between them. Germline CDR1 is SGHVS and CDR2 is FQNEAQ. The CDR3 loop is CASSLGLNGYTF. CDR3 bases: TGTGCCAGCAGCTTAGGACTTAACGGCTACACCTTC.

In this sample, this clonotype turned up many times. V gene TRBV28 combines with J gene TRBJ2-1; D is uncertain. The V and J ends lost 3 bases and 8 bases respectively, with 5 bases between them. CDR1 is MDHEN, CDR2 SYDVKM, per germline. The CDR3 consists of 11 residues. The CDR3 sequence is CASSFMDEQFF. In nucleotides, the CDR3 is TGTGCCAGCAGTTTTATGGATGAGCAGTTCTTC.

This clonotype was counted only a few times. The chain carries TRBV28 and TRBJ2-3; 9 bases fit TRBD2. Germline values: CDR1 MDHEN, CDR2 SYDVKM. The trim removed 2 bases at V and 2 bases at J, leaving 2 bases unmatched. This CDR3 spans 15 amino acids. The DNA for the CDR3 is TGTGCCAGCAGTTTAGTAGCGGGGGACACAGATACGCAGTATTTT. It specifies CASSLVAGDTDTQYF. Full variable domain (missing parts from reference TRBV28 and TRBJ2-3): DVKVTQSSRYLVKRTGEKVFLECVQDMDHENMFWYRQDPGLGLRLIYFSYDVKMKEKGDIPEGYSVSREKKERFSLILESASTNQTSMYLCASSLVAGDTDTQYFGPGTRLTVL.